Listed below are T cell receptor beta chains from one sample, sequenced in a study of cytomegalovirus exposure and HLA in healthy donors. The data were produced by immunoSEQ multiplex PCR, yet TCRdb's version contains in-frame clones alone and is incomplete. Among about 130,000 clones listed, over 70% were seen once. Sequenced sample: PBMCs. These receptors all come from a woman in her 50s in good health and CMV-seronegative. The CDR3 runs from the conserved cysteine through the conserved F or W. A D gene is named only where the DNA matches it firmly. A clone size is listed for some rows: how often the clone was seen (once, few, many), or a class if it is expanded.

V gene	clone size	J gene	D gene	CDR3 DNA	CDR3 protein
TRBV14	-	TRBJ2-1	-	TGTGCCAGCAGCCAATCCCCGGGACAAGAACAGTTCTTC	CASSQSPGQEQFF
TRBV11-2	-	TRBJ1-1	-	TGTGCCAGCAGCTCACAGGAAAACACTGAAGCTTTCTTT	CASSSQENTEAFF
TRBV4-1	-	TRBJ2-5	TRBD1	TGCGCCAGCAGCCAAACCCCGGGACAGGCTGCGCAGTACTTC	CASSQTPGQAAQYF
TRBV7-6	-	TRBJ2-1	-	TGTGCCAGCAGCTCAGAGGAGGGGGCCAATGAGCAGTTCTTC	CASSSEEGANEQFF
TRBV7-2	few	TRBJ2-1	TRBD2	TGTGCCAGCAGCTTAATGCCTAGCGGGACAATGTTCTTC	CASSLMPSGTMFF
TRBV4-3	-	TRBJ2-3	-	TGCGCCAGCAGACAAACGATAGCCACAGATACGCAGTATTTT	CASRQTIATDTQYF
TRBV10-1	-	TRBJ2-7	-	TGCGCCAGCAAGTGGAGCTACGAGCAGTACTTC	CASKWSYEQYF
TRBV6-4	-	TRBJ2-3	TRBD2	TGTGCCAGCAGTGAGGGTAGCGGGATGAGTACGCAGTATTTT	CASSEGSGMSTQYF
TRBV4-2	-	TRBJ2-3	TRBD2	TGTGCCAGCAGCCGGACTAGCGGGGGGAATGTAGATACGCAGTATTTT	CASSRTSGGNVDTQYF
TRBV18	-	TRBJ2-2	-	TGTGCCAGCTCACCAGAACAGAGTAGCACCGGGGAGCTGTTTTTT	CASSPEQSSTGELFF
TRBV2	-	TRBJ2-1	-	TGTGCCAGCTCTTATGAGCTGAGCTCCTACAATGAGCAGTTCTTC	CASSYELSSYNEQFF
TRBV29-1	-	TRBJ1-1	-	TGCAGCGTAGGGAGCACTGAAGCTTTCTTT	CSVGSTEAFF
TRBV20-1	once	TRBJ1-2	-	TGCAGTGCTGGCCCGACAGTGCCCCTTGCCTTC	CSAGPTVPLAF
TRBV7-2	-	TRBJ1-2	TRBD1	TGTGCCAGCAGCACCACCGGGACAGGGGGCCGCTATGGCTACACCTTC	CASSTTGTGGRYGYTF
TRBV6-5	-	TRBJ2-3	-	TGTGCCAGCAGGGGTCCCCCGGGAGCAAATACGCAGTATTTT	CASRGPPGANTQYF
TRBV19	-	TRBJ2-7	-	TGTGCCAGTAGTACACAAATCACGACAGCACCCAACTTC	CASSTQITTAPNF
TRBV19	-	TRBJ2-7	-	TGTGCCAGTAGGTCTGGAGGGAGCTCCTACGAGCAGTACTTC	CASRSGGSSYEQYF